This paragraph reports one T cell receptor (beta chain). Its antigen is unidentified. Other DNA sequences of this sample code for an identical CDR3. Germline CDR1 SGHRS, CDR2 YFSETQ. This CDR3 comprises 14 residues. After removal of 2 bases from V and 4 bases from J, the junction contained 1 base not matched to a gene. The sample originates from a study of shared clonotypes between healthy human individuals. Study-wide findings and caveats: Non-shared clonotypes had lower generation probabilities than clonotypes shared by all four sorted-subset donors. Collection of samples was limited to blood; tissue repertoires likely differ.

Repertoires were generated with immunoSEQ multiplex PCR, while TCRdb's copy carries only in-frame clones and drops some. The profile shows 2 million to 2.5 million clones, around 95% of them singletons. The sequence was obtained from a man between 18 and 35 years old in good health. Specimen: naive CD4+ T cells sorted from blood. Stated subset: CD45RA+ positively selected. The genes are TRBV5-1 and TRBJ2-2, with 8 bases aligning to TRBD2. The CDR3 sequence is CASSFSGITGELFF. The CDR3 DNA follows: TGCGCCAGCAGCTTTAGCGGGATCACCGGGGAGCTGTTTTTT.